This T cell receptor (beta chain) was captured by sequencing in a study of T cell responses to AZD1222 COVID-19 vaccine. CDR3 size: 15 residues. The V gene's germline CDR1 is SEHNR and CDR2 FQNEAQ (reference sequence). Trimming removed 2 bases at V and 0 bases at J, with 10 bases between. The data were produced by immunoSEQ multiplex PCR, yet TCRdb's version contains in-frame clones alone and is incomplete. Among tens of thousands of clones listed, about 88% were seen once. Analysis merged second doses at about 4 or about 12 weeks. This chain connects TRBV7-9 to TRBJ1-1, with D unclear. This TCR came from an adult who received the AZD1222 COVID-19 vaccine. The sample here was peripheral blood, taken 28 days after the second AZD1222 dose. The CDR3 sequence: CASSLRLGLNTEAFF. DNA of the CDR3: TGTGCCAGCAGCTTACGTTTAGGATTGAACACTGAAGCTTTCTTT. The complete variable domain, with remaining parts taken from reference TRBV7-9 and TRBJ1-1, reads DTGVSQNPRHKITKRGQNVTFRCDPISEHNRLYWYRQTLGQGPEFLTYFQNEAQLEKSRLLSDRFSAERPKGSFSTLEIQRTEQGDSAMYLCASSLRLGLNTEAFFGQGTRLTVV.